The clone carrying this T cell receptor beta chain was picked up a small number of times. The data were obtained in a study of T-cell memory formation after mild COVID-19. Germline V lookup: CDR1 MNHEY, CDR2 SVGAGI. The V segment lost 0 bases and the J segment 7 bases; nucleotides outside the gene matches: 5. The CDR3 consists of 16 residues. TCRdb redid the calling of the 5' RACE reads with MiXCR, one entry per CDR3 protein. The table has around 440,000 distinct CDR3 sequences, 15% to 20% seen once. The J gene is TRBJ2-2, the V gene TRBV6-5; 10 nucleotides agree with TRBD1. This sequence originates from an adult woman who had mild COVID-19 (a few samples of this study predate the infection). Cell type and time point are not known. The sequenced sample consisted of PBMCs or a T cell subset sorted from them (not recorded which). The CDR3 nucleotides are TGTGCCAGCAGTTACTCGACAGGGGGCATCGTCGGGGAGCTGTTTTTT. Translated: CASSYSTGGIVGELFF.